Following are 3 T cell receptor beta chains from one sample sequenced in a study of regulatory T cells in long-lasting Graves disease. Time point of the sample: newly diagnosed GD, antithyroid drugs for less than 3 months. Researchers made the TCR library from RNA that was extracted from PBMCs. Arm-PCR with iRepertoire HTBI primers amplified the CDR3 regions for these TCR beta libraries. TCRdb reprocessed the multiplex PCR reads with MiXCR, giving one entry per CDR3 protein. The repertoire holds about 320,000 distinct CDR3 sequences, with roughly 18% as singletons. This material consisted of peripheral blood mononuclear cells (PBMCs), taken at new diagnosis, from a patient treated with antithyroid drugs. These receptors all stem from a female donor with Graves disease.

Comment on this clonotype: The junction shows a germline mismatch at one end, possibly a read error. The CDR3 is CPSSLGGTSGQETQYF. CDR3 bases: TGCCCCAGCAGCTTGGGAGGTACTAGCGGCCAAGAGACCCAGTACTTC. The V and J genes are TRBV5-1 and TRBJ2-5; TRBD2 aligns across 8 bases. Germline V CDR1 and CDR2: SGHRS, YFSETQ. The CDR3 is 16 residues long.

This clonotype was seen ten or more times. V usage is TRBV6-5 and J usage is TRBJ2-5; TRBD2 aligns across 7 bases. CDR1 is MNHEY and CDR2 is SVGAGI in the germline V gene. The ends lost 4 bases at V and 1 base at J; junction bases unmatched: 6. CDR3 length: 15 residues. CDR3 bases: TGTGCCAGCAGTTCGGAGACTAGCCCCCAAGAGACCCAGTACTTC. Translation gives CASSSETSPQETQYF.

This clonotype was seen repeatedly, ten times or more. The V and J genes are TRBV3-1 and TRBJ2-7, with D unresolved. V was cut by 1 base and J by 6 bases, with 10 bases left in between. Germline V gives CDR1 LGHDT, CDR2 YNNKEL (reference sequence). This CDR3 is 13 amino acids long. The CDR3 region is CASSQALRSEQYF. In nucleotides, the CDR3 is TGTGCCAGCAGCCAAGCCCTCAGATCCGAGCAGTACTTC.